A selection of T cell receptor beta chains follows, all from one sample in a study of radiotherapy plus CTLA-4 blockade in lung cancer. The protocol was immunoSEQ multiplex PCR, while the TCRdb copy is restricted to in-frame clones and leaves out a portion. This table holds 23,000 or so clones, about three quarters found once. The source was peripheral blood, collected from a patient treated with radiotherapy plus ipilimumab. Source of these receptors: a human donor with non-small cell lung cancer who had stable disease on radiotherapy plus ipilimumab. CDR3s include the opening cysteine and the closing phenylalanine or tryptophan. Each record gives: J gene, V gene, D gene, clone size, CDR3 length, CDR3 DNA, CDR3 protein. A D gene is named only where the DNA matches it firmly. The listing skips clone size in some rows; elsewhere it reads once, few, many or a size class.

>TRBJ2-2|TRBV11-3|TRBD2|.|17
TGTGCCAGCAGCTTGCCCGGGCTAGCGGGAGGCACCGGGGAGCTGTTTTTT
CASSLPGLAGGTGELFF
>TRBJ2-3|TRBV5-1|.|.|15
TGCGCCAGCAAATTGTCCGGGATCGGAGCAGATACGCAGTATTTT
CASKLSGIGADTQYF
>TRBJ1-4|TRBV7-2|.|.|15
TGTGCCAGCAGCTTAGAGCCGGGACTCAATGAAAAACTGTTTTTT
CASSLEPGLNEKLFF
>TRBJ1-5|TRBV7-4|.|.|15
TGTGCCAGCAGCTTTATCGGGCAGAACGATCAGCCCCAGCATTTT
CASSFIGQNDQPQHF
>TRBJ2-5|TRBV7-8|.|.|13
TGTGCCAGCAGCTTAAGGCAGCAAGAGACCCAGTACTTC
CASSLRQQETQYF
>TRBJ2-1|TRBV29-1|.|.|13
TGCAGCGTTGGCGACAGGCTGGTGAATGAGCAGTTCTTC
CSVGDRLVNEQFF
>TRBJ1-2|TRBV7-2|.|.|13
TGTGCCAGCAGCTCCTATCTAGAGGGTGGCTACACCTTC
CASSSYLEGGYTF
>TRBJ2-7|TRBV6-1|.|.|15
TGTGCCAGCAGTAATCTAGACCTAATCGGCTACGAGCAGTACTTC
CASSNLDLIGYEQYF
>TRBJ2-7|TRBV18|.|few|13
TGTGCCAGCTCACCGACAGGACCCTACGAGCAGTACTTC
CASSPTGPYEQYF
>TRBJ2-7|TRBV28|.|.|11
TGTGCCAGCATTGGCGCCTACGAGCAGTACTTC
CASIGAYEQYF
>TRBJ2-2|TRBV6-4|.|.|14
TGTGCCAGCAGTGACCGCCTCAACACCGGGGAGCTGTTTTTT
CASSDRLNTGELFF
>TRBJ2-1|TRBV7-2|.|.|14
TGTGCCAGCAGCCTAAACTTAGCGGCCCATGAGCAGTTCTTC
CASSLNLAAHEQFF
>TRBJ2-1|TRBV7-8|TRBD2|.|16
TGTGCCAGCAGCCAGCGGGAGGGCCGGTCGAACAATGAGCAGTTCTTC
CASSQREGRSNNEQFF
>TRBJ2-5|TRBV4-1|TRBD2|.|16
TGCGCCAGCAGCCGCGGACTAGCGGGAATGGTTGAGACCCAGTACTTC
CASSRGLAGMVETQYF
>TRBJ2-3|TRBV28|.|.|20
TGTGCCAGCAGTTTACAAAGGGGGGCCATTGCCTTAGCACGCACAGATACGCAGTATTTT
CASSLQRGAIALARTDTQYF
>TRBJ2-1|TRBV15|TRBD1|.|17
TGTGCCACCAGCAGAGAGCGCCCCGGGACAGGGTACAATGAGCAGTTCTTC
CATSRERPGTGYNEQFF
>TRBJ1-2|TRBV28|.|.|14
TGTGCCAGCAGTTTAGGGCAGGGGTCCTATGGCTACACCTTC
CASSLGQGSYGYTF
>TRBJ2-7|TRBV10-3|.|.|13
TGTGCCGCATCCATAACAGGGACACTGGGGCAGTACTTC
CAASITGTLGQYF
>TRBJ2-3|TRBV28|TRBD1|.|16
TGTGCCAGCAGCACGGGACAGGGGGGGCCAGGAGATACGCAGTATTTT
CASSTGQGGPGDTQYF
>TRBJ2-1|TRBV19|TRBD2|.|15
TGTGCCAGTAGTCCCGAGCGGGGAACCTACAATGAGCAGTTCTTC
CASSPERGTYNEQFF
>TRBJ2-5|TRBV7-3|.|few|13
TGTGCCAGCAGCTTAGGGGGTTGGGAGACCCAGTACTTC
CASSLGGWETQYF
>TRBJ1-3|TRBV19|.|few|13
TGTGCCAGTCAACCGGGAGGTGGGAACACCATATATTTT
CASQPGGGNTIYF
>TRBJ2-3|TRBV7-2|.|.|12
TGTGCCAGCAGCCGAAGCAGAGATACGCAGTATTTT
CASSRSRDTQYF
>TRBJ2-7|TRBV7-2|.|.|13
TGTGCCAGCAGCCGCTCCACAAAGTACGAGCAGTACTTC
CASSRSTKYEQYF
>TRBJ2-7|TRBV6-1|.|.|11
TGTGCCAGCACGAGGGGCGGCGAGCAGTACTTC
CASTRGGEQYF
>TRBJ1-1|TRBV4-3|.|.|14
TGCGCCAGCACCCGACTCGGGGGAAACACTGAAGCTTTCTTT
CASTRLGGNTEAFF
>TRBJ2-7|TRBV5-1|.|medium-sized|13
TGCGCCAGCAGCGGCGGGTCCTCCTACGAGCAGTACTTC
CASSGGSSYEQYF
>TRBJ2-1|TRBV7-9|TRBD2|once|15
TGTGCCAGCAGCCTAGCGGGAGGAATCCACAATGAGCAGTTCTTC
CASSLAGGIHNEQFF
>TRBJ1-5|TRBV5-4|.|.|17
TGTGCCAGCAGCTCAAACAAGGGACCTTATAGCAATCAGCCCCAGCATTTT
CASSSNKGPYSNQPQHF
>TRBJ2-7|TRBV10-3|TRBD2|.|13
TGTGCCATCATGGGGACGGGGGGTAACGAGCAGTACTTC
CAIMGTGGNEQYF
>TRBJ2-1|TRBV4-3|.|few|11
TGCGCCAGCAGCCACGACAATGAGCAGTTCTTC
CASSHDNEQFF
>TRBJ2-7|TRBV11-3|.|.|13
TGTGCCAGCAGCTTACCCGACAGACCTGAGCAGTACTTC
CASSLPDRPEQYF
>TRBJ2-6|TRBV28|.|.|14
TGTGCCAGTCGAAGTAGATCTGGGGCCAACGTCCTGACTTTC
CASRSRSGANVLTF
>TRBJ2-5|TRBV5-1|TRBD1|.|17
TGCGCCAGCAGCTTGGGCGGGACAGGGGGTCGGCAAGAGACCCAGTACTTC
CASSLGGTGGRQETQYF
>TRBJ1-1|TRBV29-1|TRBD1|.|14
TGCAGCGTCGATAGGACAGGATTGAACACTGAAGCTTTCTTT
CSVDRTGLNTEAFF
>TRBJ2-3|TRBV19|.|.|16
TGTGCCAGTAGTATGTCCGGGTCGGGTTACACAGATACGCAGTATTTT
CASSMSGSGYTDTQYF
>TRBJ1-5|TRBV4-1|.|.|17
TGCGCCAGCAGCCAAGAGAATTCTGCGGCGGGCAATCAGCCCCAGCATTTT
CASSQENSAAGNQPQHF
>TRBJ2-1|TRBV30|TRBD2|.|14
TGTGCCTGGTCCCTTAGCGGGGGGTACAATGAGCAGTTCTTC
CAWSLSGGYNEQFF
>TRBJ2-3|TRBV2|.|.|14
TGTGCCAGCACGGGGGGCGTGGACACAGATACGCAGTATTTT
CASTGGVDTDTQYF
>TRBJ2-7|TRBV6-1|TRBD1|once|17
TGTGCCAGCAGTGGGCCAAGACAGGGAAGTGCCCCTTACGAGCAGTACTTC
CASSGPRQGSAPYEQYF
>TRBJ1-2|TRBV27|TRBD1|few|15
TGTGCCAGCAGACCGAGACAGGGGATAAACTATGGCTACACCTTC
CASRPRQGINYGYTF
>TRBJ1-5|TRBV7-8|.|.|15
TGTGCCAGCAGCTTAGTGTCCAGGGCCAATGGGCCCCAGCATTTT
CASSLVSRANGPQHF
>TRBJ1-2|TRBV7-8|.|.|14
TGTGCCAGCAGCTTCTCGCCGTACGACGGGGGCTACACCTTC
CASSFSPYDGGYTF
>TRBJ2-7|TRBV6-6|.|.|12
TGTGCCGTTTCCGGGACTTCCTACGAGCAGTACTTC
CAVSGTSYEQYF
>TRBJ2-7|TRBV18|.|.|15
TGTGCCAGCTCACGCGGGGACTCCTCTGTAGACGAGCAGTACTTC
CASSRGDSSVDEQYF
>TRBJ2-5|TRBV7-6|.|.|13
TGTGCCAGCAGGCGGACTCTCGACGAGACCCAGTACTTC
CASRRTLDETQYF
>TRBJ1-1|TRBV28|.|.|15
TGTGCCAGCAGTTTCAGGAGCCCGACGAGCACTGAAGCTTTCTTT
CASSFRSPTSTEAFF
>TRBJ1-1|TRBV11-2|TRBD1|.|12
TGTGCCAGCAGCTGGACAGGGGCTGAAGCTTTCTTT
CASSWTGAEAFF
>TRBJ1-5|TRBV6-5|.|few|14
TGTGCCAGCAGTGGGGGGTTCGGCAATCAGCCCCAGCATTTT
CASSGGFGNQPQHF
>TRBJ2-1|TRBV7-2|TRBD2|.|18
TGTGCCAGCAGCTTAGAGGCTAGCGGGAGAGGGACCTACAATGAGCAGTTCTTC
CASSLEASGRGTYNEQFF
>TRBJ1-1|TRBV6-1|.|.|13
TGTGCCAGCAGCCATCTGGACAGCGGGGAAGCTTTCTTT
CASSHLDSGEAFF
>TRBJ2-7|TRBV5-1|TRBD1|.|15
TGCGCCAGCAGCTTTACCGGGACAGGGGTGATTGAGCAGTACTTC
CASSFTGTGVIEQYF
>TRBJ1-5|TRBV5-1|.|.|15
TGCGCCAGCAGCTTGGGGACCGTTGGCAATCAGCCCCAGCATTTT
CASSLGTVGNQPQHF
>TRBJ1-2|TRBV29-1|.|.|16
TGCAGCGTTGAAATTACGACCGGGACTGGGAGGGGTGGCTACACCTTC
CSVEITTGTGRGGYTF
>TRBJ2-3|TRBV11-2|TRBD2|.|15
TGTGCCAGCAGCCGCCAGCGGGAGTTTCCTGATACGCAGTATTTT
CASSRQREFPDTQYF
>TRBJ2-7|TRBV6-6|.|once|14
TGTGCCAGCAGTAAACAGGGCGGGGGACGCGAGCAGTACTTC
CASSKQGGGREQYF
>TRBJ2-1|TRBV7-2|TRBD2|few|15
TGTGCCAGCAGCCTCGGGACTAGCACCTACAATGAGCAGTTCTTC
CASSLGTSTYNEQFF
>TRBJ1-4|TRBV6-1|.|few|15
TGTGCCAGCAATTTAAACCGCCGGGCTAATGAAAAACTGTTTTTT
CASNLNRRANEKLFF
>TRBJ1-2|TRBV5-6|.|.|13
TGTGCCAGCAGTTTACCCAGGGACTATGGCTACACCTTC
CASSLPRDYGYTF